The rows below give T cell receptor beta chains drawn from one sample of a study of shared T cell receptors in the human thymus. Method: immunoSEQ multiplex PCR; TCRdb's copy keeps in-frame clones and lacks some. Of about 660,000 clones in the sample, 85% to 90% are singletons; the top ten hold about 0.01%. These same records also appear under a second study, on human thymus T cells.

The sequenced sample consisted of thymocytes. All receptors come from a boy less than two years old with a congenital heart defect. The CDR3 runs from the conserved cysteine through the conserved F or W. The order of the fields is J gene, clone size, D gene, V gene, CDR3 DNA, CDR3 protein. A D gene is named only where the DNA matches it firmly. Not every row has a clone size; where given, it reads once, few, many or a size class.

j_gene: TRBJ2-2; abundance: -; d_gene: TRBD2; v_gene: TRBV30; CDR3nt: TGTGCCTGGAGTTGGGGGGAGGGGAGGGGCGCTGGCACCGGGGAGCTGTTTTTT; CDR3aa: CAWSWGEGRGAGTGELFF
j_gene: TRBJ2-7; abundance: -; d_gene: TRBD2; v_gene: TRBV7-2; CDR3nt: TGTGCCAGCAGCTCTGCAGCGGGAGGGTCGAACTACGAGCAGTACTTC; CDR3aa: CASSSAAGGSNYEQYF
j_gene: TRBJ1-2; abundance: once; d_gene: -; v_gene: TRBV7-9; CDR3nt: TGTGCCAGCAGCAGACCCGGGGGTCGGGACTATGGCTACACCTTC; CDR3aa: CASSRPGGRDYGYTF
j_gene: TRBJ2-1; abundance: -; d_gene: TRBD2; v_gene: TRBV11-2; CDR3nt: TGTGCCAGCAGCGCCTCTAGCGGGAGAGTCAATGAGCAGTTCTTC; CDR3aa: CASSASSGRVNEQFF
j_gene: TRBJ2-7; abundance: -; d_gene: -; v_gene: TRBV20-1; CDR3nt: TGCAGTGCTAGTCCCAGCGACGAGCAGTACTTC; CDR3aa: CSASPSDEQYF
j_gene: TRBJ1-5; abundance: -; d_gene: TRBD1; v_gene: TRBV5-8; CDR3nt: TGTGCCAGCAGCCTGGGACAGGGCCCCAATCAGCCCCAGCATTTT; CDR3aa: CASSLGQGPNQPQHF
j_gene: TRBJ2-5; abundance: -; d_gene: TRBD2; v_gene: TRBV19; CDR3nt: TGTGCCAGTAGTATCAACAGCGGGAGAGGGCTAGAGACCCAGTACTTC; CDR3aa: CASSINSGRGLETQYF
j_gene: TRBJ1-5; abundance: -; d_gene: TRBD1; v_gene: TRBV19; CDR3nt: TGTGCCAGTAGTTGGACAGGGGGATCGGGTCAGCCCCAGCATTTT; CDR3aa: CASSWTGGSGQPQHF
j_gene: TRBJ2-1; abundance: once; d_gene: TRBD2; v_gene: TRBV4-1; CDR3nt: TGCGCCAGCAGCCAAGACAGACTAGCGTATTCCTACAATGAGCAGTTCTTC; CDR3aa: CASSQDRLAYSYNEQFF
j_gene: TRBJ2-7; abundance: -; d_gene: -; v_gene: TRBV10-1; CDR3nt: TGCGCCAGCAGTGGGGAGGAGAGCCCCACCTACGAGCAGTACTTC; CDR3aa: CASSGEESPTYEQYF
j_gene: TRBJ2-3; abundance: -; d_gene: TRBD2; v_gene: TRBV4-3; CDR3nt: TGCGCCAGCAGCCAAGATGGACCCCCTAAGCGGGAGGGGACAGATACGCAGTATTTT; CDR3aa: CASSQDGPPKREGTDTQYF
j_gene: TRBJ2-4; abundance: -; d_gene: TRBD2; v_gene: TRBV30; CDR3nt: TGTGCCTGGAGTCAAATAGCGGGAGGGAACATTCAGTACTTC; CDR3aa: CAWSQIAGGNIQYF
j_gene: TRBJ2-1; abundance: -; d_gene: -; v_gene: TRBV10-3; CDR3nt: TGTGCCATCGTAAACTGGAGCTCCTACAATGAGCAGTTCTTC; CDR3aa: CAIVNWSSYNEQFF
j_gene: TRBJ1-5; abundance: -; d_gene: -; v_gene: TRBV6-1; CDR3nt: TGTGCCAGCAGTGAAGCGCTAGCGACAAGCGGGAAGCCCCAGCATTTT; CDR3aa: CASSEALATSGKPQHF
j_gene: TRBJ2-3; abundance: -; d_gene: -; v_gene: TRBV25-1; CDR3nt: TGTGCCACTACACGGGGACACACAAGCACAGATACGCAGTATTTT; CDR3aa: CATTRGHTSTDTQYF
j_gene: TRBJ2-1; abundance: -; d_gene: -; v_gene: TRBV12-5; CDR3nt: TGTGCTAGTGGTTTGAGGGTAGCGGCTAGAAACAATGAGCAGTTCTTC; CDR3aa: CASGLRVAARNNEQFF
j_gene: TRBJ2-7; abundance: -; d_gene: -; v_gene: TRBV15; CDR3nt: TGTGCCACCAGCAGTGCGCCGGGACACCTACCTTACGAGCAGTACTTC; CDR3aa: CATSSAPGHLPYEQYF
j_gene: TRBJ2-7; abundance: -; d_gene: TRBD1; v_gene: TRBV28; CDR3nt: TGTGCCAGCAGCTCCGCACGGGACAGGGTCGACGAGCAGTACTTC; CDR3aa: CASSSARDRVDEQYF
j_gene: TRBJ2-3; abundance: -; d_gene: -; v_gene: TRBV28; CDR3nt: TGTGCCAGCAGGGGAGAGCTTTGGGGGGATTTT; CDR3aa: CASRGELWGDF
j_gene: TRBJ2-1; abundance: -; d_gene: -; v_gene: TRBV27; CDR3nt: TGTGCCAGCAGTGACACGGTCTACAATGAGCAGTTCTTC; CDR3aa: CASSDTVYNEQFF
j_gene: TRBJ2-5; abundance: -; d_gene: TRBD1; v_gene: TRBV5-4; CDR3nt: TGTGCCAGCAGCGCCACCGGGACAGGGTACCAAGAGACCCAGTACTTC; CDR3aa: CASSATGTGYQETQYF
j_gene: TRBJ2-5; abundance: -; d_gene: -; v_gene: TRBV28; CDR3nt: TGTCCGCGTGGGAAATCCAGGGCTACCTCAACGGGCCAGTACTTC; CDR3aa: CPRGKSRATSTGQYF
j_gene: TRBJ2-5; abundance: -; d_gene: TRBD2; v_gene: TRBV4-3; CDR3nt: TGCGCCAGCAGCCAACGACTGGGACTAGCGGGAGGTCAAGAGACCCAGTACTTC; CDR3aa: CASSQRLGLAGGQETQYF
j_gene: TRBJ2-1; abundance: -; d_gene: -; v_gene: TRBV5-4; CDR3nt: TGTGCCAGCAGCTTGTGGGACTTACGCAATGAGCAGTTCTTC; CDR3aa: CASSLWDLRNEQFF
j_gene: TRBJ1-1; abundance: -; d_gene: -; v_gene: TRBV30; CDR3nt: TGTGCCTGGAGTGTAGTGTCCCAGGGGATGAACACTGAAGCTTTCTTT; CDR3aa: CAWSVVSQGMNTEAFF
j_gene: TRBJ2-3; abundance: once; d_gene: -; v_gene: TRBV6-5; CDR3nt: TGTGCCAGCAGTTACCCCCGTTTCACAGATACGCAGTATTTT; CDR3aa: CASSYPRFTDTQYF
j_gene: TRBJ2-5; abundance: -; d_gene: TRBD1; v_gene: TRBV18; CDR3nt: TGTGCCAGCTCAGGGCAGGGGGCAAAGGTGGACCAAGAGACCCAGTACTTC; CDR3aa: CASSGQGAKVDQETQYF
j_gene: TRBJ2-5; abundance: -; d_gene: TRBD2; v_gene: TRBV29-1; CDR3nt: TGCAGCGTTGTAGCGGGAGCGGAGACCCAGTACTTC; CDR3aa: CSVVAGAETQYF
j_gene: TRBJ1-3; abundance: -; d_gene: -; v_gene: TRBV10-3; CDR3nt: TGTGCCATCAGACAAGGAGGATCTGGAAACACCATATATTTT; CDR3aa: CAIRQGGSGNTIYF
j_gene: TRBJ1-2; abundance: once; d_gene: -; v_gene: TRBV29-1; CDR3nt: TGCAGCGTGTTCAGGGGCTACACCTTC; CDR3aa: CSVFRGYTF
j_gene: TRBJ2-4; abundance: -; d_gene: TRBD2; v_gene: TRBV28; CDR3nt: TGTGCCAGCAGTTTCAGGACTAGCGAGAAAATATTACTAGCCAAAAACATTCAGTACTTC; CDR3aa: CASSFRTSEKILLAKNIQYF
j_gene: TRBJ1-2; abundance: -; d_gene: TRBD1; v_gene: TRBV18; CDR3nt: TGTGCCAGCTCACCACAGGGACAGGATTCTCCTCACTATGGCTACACCTTC; CDR3aa: CASSPQGQDSPHYGYTF
j_gene: TRBJ1-5; abundance: -; d_gene: TRBD1; v_gene: TRBV15; CDR3nt: TGTGCCACCAGCAGGGTGACAGGGGGCAATCAGCCCCAGCATTTT; CDR3aa: CATSRVTGGNQPQHF
j_gene: TRBJ1-1; abundance: -; d_gene: -; v_gene: TRBV5-1; CDR3nt: TGCGCCAGCAGCTTTAATCGGAACACTGAAGCTTTCTTT; CDR3aa: CASSFNRNTEAFF
j_gene: TRBJ2-1; abundance: -; d_gene: -; v_gene: TRBV15; CDR3nt: TGTGCCACCAGCAGGGGGAGACTAGGACCCTACAATGAGCAGTTCTTC; CDR3aa: CATSRGRLGPYNEQFF
j_gene: TRBJ2-1; abundance: -; d_gene: -; v_gene: TRBV7-6; CDR3nt: TGTGCCAGCAGCTCGACAAGGAACTCCTACAATGAGCAGTTCTTC; CDR3aa: CASSSTRNSYNEQFF
j_gene: TRBJ2-3; abundance: -; d_gene: -; v_gene: TRBV4-3; CDR3nt: TGCGCCAGCAGCCAGGGAGAGCGGGCATTCACAGATACGCAGTATTTT; CDR3aa: CASSQGERAFTDTQYF
j_gene: TRBJ2-5; abundance: -; d_gene: -; v_gene: TRBV6-5; CDR3nt: TGTGCCAGCAGTTACTCGCCAGTCTTGAGGGAGACCCAGTACTTC; CDR3aa: CASSYSPVLRETQYF
j_gene: TRBJ2-1; abundance: -; d_gene: TRBD2; v_gene: TRBV6-5; CDR3nt: TGTGCCACCATGGAGCCTAGCGGAGCCTACAATGAGCAGTTCTTC; CDR3aa: CATMEPSGAYNEQFF
j_gene: TRBJ1-4; abundance: few; d_gene: TRBD1; v_gene: TRBV28; CDR3nt: TGTGCCAGCAGTCCTAGGGTGACAGGGGGCGTATCAACTAATGAAAAACTGTTTTTT; CDR3aa: CASSPRVTGGVSTNEKLFF
j_gene: TRBJ2-5; abundance: few; d_gene: TRBD2; v_gene: TRBV11-3; CDR3nt: TGTGCCAGCAGCCCCCCCAGGGGTCTAGCGGGGACCCAGTACTTC; CDR3aa: CASSPPRGLAGTQYF
j_gene: TRBJ2-1; abundance: -; d_gene: -; v_gene: TRBV27; CDR3nt: TGTGCCAGCAGTTTATCCCCGACCGGGAATGAGCAGTTCTTC; CDR3aa: CASSLSPTGNEQFF
j_gene: TRBJ2-3; abundance: -; d_gene: TRBD2; v_gene: TRBV4-2; CDR3nt: TGTGCCAGCAGCCAGATAGCGGGAGATACGCAGTATTTT; CDR3aa: CASSQIAGDTQYF
j_gene: TRBJ1-5; abundance: -; d_gene: -; v_gene: TRBV28; CDR3nt: TGTGCCAGCAGTTTATCCCGACGGGATCCCAATCAGCCCCAGCATTTT; CDR3aa: CASSLSRRDPNQPQHF
j_gene: TRBJ1-1; abundance: -; d_gene: -; v_gene: TRBV7-9; CDR3nt: TGTGCCAGCAGCTGGCTACGGGGGGAGGTAACTGAAGCTTTCTTT; CDR3aa: CASSWLRGEVTEAFF
j_gene: TRBJ2-7; abundance: -; d_gene: TRBD2; v_gene: TRBV14; CDR3nt: TGTGCCAGCAGCCCCCGACTAGCGGGCATCTACGAGCAGTACTTC; CDR3aa: CASSPRLAGIYEQYF
j_gene: TRBJ2-3; abundance: once; d_gene: TRBD2; v_gene: TRBV4-1; CDR3nt: TGCGCCAGCAGCCAAACGGGGGGAATCACAGATACGCAGTATTTT; CDR3aa: CASSQTGGITDTQYF
j_gene: TRBJ1-5; abundance: -; d_gene: -; v_gene: TRBV30; CDR3nt: TGTGCCTGGAGCTCTCCGGGGCAGCCCCAGCATTTT; CDR3aa: CAWSSPGQPQHF
j_gene: TRBJ2-7; abundance: -; d_gene: TRBD1; v_gene: TRBV10-1; CDR3nt: TGCGCCAGCGCCCCGGACAGGGCTCCCTACGAGCAGTACTTC; CDR3aa: CASAPDRAPYEQYF
j_gene: TRBJ2-7; abundance: once; d_gene: -; v_gene: TRBV6-1; CDR3nt: TGTGCCAGCAGTGCCCGACAGGTCTACGAGCAGTACTTC; CDR3aa: CASSARQVYEQYF
j_gene: TRBJ2-2; abundance: once; d_gene: -; v_gene: TRBV12-5; CDR3nt: TGTGCTAGTGGTTCACAGGCCGGGACACCGAACACCGGGGAGCTGTTTTTT; CDR3aa: CASGSQAGTPNTGELFF
j_gene: TRBJ1-5; abundance: -; d_gene: -; v_gene: TRBV6-5; CDR3nt: TGTGCCAGCAGTTACTCGGGCAGCTACAATCAGCCCCAGCATTTT; CDR3aa: CASSYSGSYNQPQHF
j_gene: TRBJ2-1; abundance: -; d_gene: TRBD2; v_gene: TRBV4-3; CDR3nt: TGCGCCAGCAGCCCGTTAGCGGGAGCGAACAATGAGCAGTTCTTC; CDR3aa: CASSPLAGANNEQFF